These 9 T cell receptor beta chains were all obtained from the same sample, sequenced in a study of primary melanoma T cells and metastatic recurrence. TCRdb's table, derived via immunoSEQ multiplex PCR, lists solely in-frame clones and lacks some. This table has about 1,400 clones, roughly nine tenths appearing once. The material sequenced was melanoma tumor tissue. These receptors all stem from a human donor with melanoma.

The chain is built from TRBV11-3 and TRBJ2-7; 8 bases are shared with TRBD2. Germline V lookup: CDR1 SGHNT, CDR2 YENEEA. The V and J ends lost 4 bases and 0 bases, in that order; junction bases with no gene match: 8. This CDR3 is built from 16 residues. CDR3 coding DNA: TGTGCCAGCAGCTCGGGCGGGGGGCTGAGCTCCTACGAGCAGTACTTC. This translates into CASSSGGGLSSYEQYF. The whole variable domain, remainder taken from reference TRBV11-3 and TRBJ2-7, is EAGVVQSPRYKIIEKKQPVAFWCNPISGHNTLYWYLQNLGQGPELLIRYENEEAVDDSQLPKDRFSAERLKGVDSTLKIQPAELGDSAVYLCASSSGGGLSSYEQYFGPGTRLTVT.

V usage is TRBV11-3 and J usage is TRBJ2-5; weak D call: TRBD1 (5 bases). Germline V lookup: CDR1 SGHNT, CDR2 YENEEA. This CDR3 region has 15 residues. V lost 5 bases, J lost 5 bases, and 18 bases lay in between. In nucleotides, the CDR3 is TGTGCCAGCAGCCAGGTATTGGAGTCAGGGGAGACCCAGTACTTC. The encoded protein is CASSQVLESGETQYF.

The rearrangement links TRBV1 to TRBJ1-2; TRBD1 is the table's D call, not checked against the DNA. TRBV1 is reported as a pseudogene. This CDR3 is built from 16 residues. CDR3 loop: CASSFRDRGFSRGYTF. The CDR3 DNA sequence: TGCGCCAGCAGCTTCCGGGACAGGGGGTTCTCTCGGGGCTACACCTTC.

The chain combines TRBV6-8 with TRBJ1-1, with D possibly being TRBD1 (5 bases). The CDR3 spans 13 residues. Looked up from germline, CDR1 is MNHGY and CDR2 is SAAAGT. V lost 5 bases to trimming and J lost 1 base, with 8 bases between them. CDR3 residues: CASSPTGNTEAFF. The CDR3 DNA sequence: TGTGCCAGCAGTCCTACAGGGAACACTGAAGCTTTCTTT.

The chain carries TRBV18 and TRBJ2-3; TRBD2 matches 8 bases. CDR3 length equals 16 residues. Trimming at V came to 0 bases and at J to 2 bases, leaving 4 bases not matched to a gene. Germline CDR1 and CDR2: KGHSH and LQKENI. The CDR3, as DNA: TGTGCCAGCTCACCACCGACTAGCGCCTCCACAGATACGCAGTATTTT. Translating gives CASSPPTSASTDTQYF.

The CDR3 DNA sequence: TGTGCCAGCAGTTACTTCGGCAGCCCGAACACTGAAGCTTTCTTT. Amino acid sequence: CASSYFGSPNTEAFF. The chain employs TRBV6-8 and TRBJ1-1, with no clear D. Germline V gene data show CDR1 as MNHGY and CDR2 as SAAAGT. Trimming removed 1 base at V and 1 base at J, with 10 bases between. The CDR3 extends over 15 amino acids.

The gene calls are TRBV7-4 and TRBJ2-1; maybe TRBD1 (6 bases). The CDR3 consists of 15 residues. CDR1 is SGHVT and CDR2 is SQSDAQ in the germline V gene. The V and J ends lost 4 bases and 3 bases respectively, with 13 bases between them. DNA for the CDR3: TGTGCCAGCAGCTGGCCAGGGGCGGGCTACAATGAGCAGTTCTTC. It codes for CASSWPGAGYNEQFF.

The chain joins TRBV6-7 to TRBJ2-7, with D possibly matching TRBD2 (5 bases). TRBV6-7 qualifies as an ORF whose function is uncertain. The CDR3 extends over 16 amino acids. Trimming removed 7 bases at V and 1 base at J, with 20 bases between. CDR3 sequence reads: CASTPWRQIGSYEQYF. CDR3 DNA: TGTGCCAGCACCCCGTGGAGGCAAATTGGATCCTACGAGCAGTACTTC.

The genes are TRBV11-3 and TRBJ1-2; D is ambiguous. The CDR3 consists of 15 residues. The germline gives CDR1 SGHNT, CDR2 YENEEA. V gave up 5 bases and J gave up 3 bases, with 16 bases separating them. Here the CDR3 DNA reads TGTGCCAGCAGCCTACGCTTCCAGAGTTACTATGGCTACACCTTC. This encodes CASSLRFQSYYGYTF. Full variable domain (outside the CDR3, taken from reference TRBV11-3 and TRBJ1-2): EAGVVQSPRYKIIEKKQPVAFWCNPISGHNTLYWYLQNLGQGPELLIRYENEEAVDDSQLPKDRFSAERLKGVDSTLKIQPAELGDSAVYLCASSLRFQSYYGYTFGSGTRLTVV.